The subject of this entry is one T cell receptor beta chain. In its sample, this clonotype was seen a few times. The antigen it binds to is not known. No qualities accompany the bases; no much larger clone lies one base away. The TCR beta CDR3 regions were amplified from the RNA transcripts. A first-round RT-PCR of the TCR CDR3 used the HTBI primer set with the Qiagen OneStep RT-PCR kit. Libraries were constructed in a second round of multiplex PCR, after which size selection and purification were performed. Libraries were sequenced paired-end with 100 bp reads on an Illumina HiSeq2000. For the original study's pipeline: SOAPnuke was used to process the raw data, throwing out any read that contained adapters or uncalled bases, had a mean Phred below 15, or lacked an exact constant-primer or identifier match. High-quality paired reads were merged using COPE v1.2.5, and each unique nucleotide sequence was defined as a clonotype. Clonotypes were aligned to IMGT TRBV, TRBD and TRBJ reference segments using MiTCR v1.1. Analysis was restricted to V-J combinations with a frequency above 0.0001, which covered roughly 99% of repertoires. The TCS score was defined as F50 (clonal expansion) divided by E x V (chaos), with BLOSUM62-based TCRdist calculated between CDR3 peptides within each V-J. Welch's t-statistics and random forest reduced several hundred V-J features to fewer than 15, which were used in a naive Bayes classifier (R e1071). TCRdb trimmed the raw reads at Q25, called clones with MiXCR and kept productive beta chains. Each record represents a unique CDR3 protein, reported with the most common genes and DNA among its rows. The V and J calls follow TCRdb's processing rather than the paper's. The sample table records 300,000 to 400,000 distinct CDR3 sequences; around a fifth of these occur just once. Around 45% of the sample lies in the top ten.

A patient counted as having stable Graves' hyperthyroidism if no progression to ophthalmopathy occurred over 18 months of follow-up. Hyperthyroidism patients were newly diagnosed, with disease duration under 2 months, and aged 18 to 65 years. Exclusion was applied to patients with uncontrolled infections, other autoimmune diseases, pregnancy or lactation. Diagnoses were established on the basis of clinical symptoms, serum thyroxine and TRAb, thyroid ultrasound, and orbital computed tomography. PBMCs were separated from roughly 10 ml of fresh peripheral blood using Ficoll-Paque density gradient centrifugation. Trizol reagent was used to extract total RNA, and RNA quality was then checked on an Agilent 2100 Bioanalyzer. This entry is derived from a study of T cells in Graves' hyperthyroidism and ophthalmopathy (dated by TCRdb to between 2017 and 2020). At the level of the whole study: Peripheral blood samples were taken at the time of initial diagnosis, prior to any treatment. TCR V-J signatures able to tell the groups apart were searched for in a discovery cohort of 100 patients, of whom approximately 40 had Graves' ophthalmopathy and around 58 had stable Graves' hyperthyroidism. Prospective prediction of ophthalmopathy was tested in an independent validation cohort consisting of roughly 19 hyperthyroidism patients and around 17 patients who later progressed to ophthalmopathy. The roughly 100 discovery patients were divided at random into training and test sets in a 7:3 ratio. The study also compared thyroid tissue and blood T-cell repertoires from five or six Graves' hyperthyroidism patients. Once sampling was done, hyperthyroidism patients were given methimazole at a starting dose of 30 mg daily, whereas ophthalmopathy patients were given high-dose intravenous methylprednisolone. The paper reports TCR Vbeta CDR3 sequencing of about 140 peripheral blood samples: under 45 ophthalmopathy, over 70 hyperthyroidism and 17 progressor patients. Broader findings and caveats from the paper: Most expanded thyroid clonotypes (frequency above 0.001) were also found in blood, which suggests that blood repertoires may mirror thyroid immune responses. Ophthalmopathy was separated from stable hyperthyroidism by a 13 V-J signature model, with over 85% sensitivity and roughly 81% specificity obtained in cross-validation and 80%/75% obtained in testing. In validation, progression to ophthalmopathy was predicted by the model with 70.59% sensitivity and 72% to 80% specificity, a median of 6.5 months before onset. Sample size was not statistically predetermined, and investigators were not blinded to group allocation.

V and J lose 5 bases and 0 bases, and a span of 14 bases separates them. Reading the germline V gene (reference sequence) gives CDR1 SEHNR and CDR2 FQNEAQ. Measured from the cysteine to the phenylalanine, the CDR3 is 16 residues long. Only the CDR3 DNA is retained, 48 bases long and in frame from the first base. Sequencing used blood. The chain joins TRBV7-9 to TRBJ1-3; the D gene cannot be resolved reliably. This clonotype was obtained from a woman in her forties or fifties with Graves' hyperthyroidism. The nucleotide sequence is TGTGCCAGCAGCACACACAGCGTCCGCTCTGGAAACACCATATATTTT. Its protein reads: CASSTHSVRSGNTIYF.